Below, one TCR beta chain is given with its context. This entry comes from a study of OX40 agonist ivuxolimab in advanced cancers. Study-level information: An agonistic anti-OX40 (CD134) antibody, ivuxolimab, was used to treat the patients.

The germline CDR1 and CDR2 sequences are SGHVS and FQNEAQ. Trimming shortened V by 3 bases and J by 6 bases, and 11 bases separated the two germline ends. The CDR3 runs to 13 residues. Produced via immunoSEQ multiplex PCR; TCRdb's table is partial and in-frame only. The sample holds 40,000 to 60,000 clones, 65% to 90% seen once. Here the sequenced sample was CD4+ or CD8+ T cells sorted from blood, taken in a trial of the OX40 agonist ivuxolimab. The clonotype was recovered from an adult with an advanced solid tumor such as melanoma, head and neck, liver or kidney cancer. The chain uses TRBV7-8 and TRBJ1-2; D ambiguous. The CDR3 DNA reads as TGTGCCAGCAGCTTGGGTGGCATCGATGGCTACACCTTC. Translated, it gives CASSLGGIDGYTF.